This TCR beta chain was sequenced during a study of beta chain features in type 1 diabetes. Across the whole study: Investigators examined around 98 million sorted cells across all samples.

The sequenced template was cDNA made from the entire isolated RNA. The table came from immunoSEQ multiplex PCR; TCRdb's copy has only in-frame clones and leaves some out. The sample has approximately 160,000 clones, approximately 9.1% seen once; the top ten hold 2.3%. Germline CDR1 is SNHLY and CDR2 is FYNNEI. The V end was cut by 2 bases, the J end by 5 bases, with 9 bases between. The CDR3 is 14 residues long. This clone was counted only a few times. The antigen remains unidentified. General study points: For type 1 diabetes patients, VDJ junctions showed fewer insertions and more deletions.

V and J are TRBV2 and TRBJ1-4; a possible D gene is TRBD1 (6 bases). The sequence was collected from a woman between 18 and 30 years old in good health. Sequences were obtained from central memory CD4+ T cells from blood. CDR3 coding DNA: TGTGCCAGCAGTGAAAGAACAGGGAATGAAAAACTGTTTTTT. The encoded protein is CASSERTGNEKLFF.